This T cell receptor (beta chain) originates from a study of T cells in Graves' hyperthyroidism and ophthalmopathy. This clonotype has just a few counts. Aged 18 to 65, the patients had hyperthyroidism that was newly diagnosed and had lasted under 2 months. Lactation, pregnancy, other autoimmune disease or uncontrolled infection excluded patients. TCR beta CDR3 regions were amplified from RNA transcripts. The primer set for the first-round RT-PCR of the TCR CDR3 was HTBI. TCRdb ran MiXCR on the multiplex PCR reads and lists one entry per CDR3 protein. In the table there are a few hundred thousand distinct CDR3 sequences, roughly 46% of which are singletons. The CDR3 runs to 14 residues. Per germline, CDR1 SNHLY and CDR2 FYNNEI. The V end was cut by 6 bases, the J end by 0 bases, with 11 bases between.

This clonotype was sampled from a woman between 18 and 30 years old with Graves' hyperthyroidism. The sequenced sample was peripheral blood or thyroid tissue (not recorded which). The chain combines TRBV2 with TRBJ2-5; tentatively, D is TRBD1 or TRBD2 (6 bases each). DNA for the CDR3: TGTGCCAGCAGATCGGGGGCATACCAAGAGACCCAGTACTTC. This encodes CASRSGAYQETQYF.